Listed below are T cell receptor beta chains from one sample, sequenced in a study of identical twins. TCRdb called the 5' RACE reads again in MiXCR, with one record for every CDR3 protein. This sample has 600,000 to 700,000 distinct CDR3 sequences; about 20% occur once, and the top ten carry roughly 4%. This sample also belongs to another study, concerning T cells expressing NK-cell markers.

The sequenced sample consisted of PBMCs. All receptors derive from a woman under 30 in good health. CDR3s include the opening cysteine and the closing phenylalanine or tryptophan. A D gene is named only where the DNA matches it firmly. Where a row states a size, it is once, few, many or the class of an expanded clone; other rows omit it.

>NA|TRBJ2-5|NA|TRBV3-1
TGTGCCAGCAGCTTAACTCGGTGGGGGGCGACCTCGGAGACCCAGTACTTC
CASSLTRWGATSETQYF
>NA|TRBJ2-3|NA|TRBV12-3/TRBV12-4
TGTGCCAGCAGTTTAAGATCTGGGACAGATACGCAGTATTTT
CASSLRSGTDTQYF
>TRBD2|TRBJ2-3|NA|TRBV9
TGTGCCAGCAGCCTTACTAGCGGGGGGGCTATAGATACGCAGTATTTT
CASSLTSGGAIDTQYF
>NA|TRBJ2-7|NA|TRBV6-5
TGTGCCAGCAGTTACGATGGGGACTACGAGCAGTACTTC
CASSYDGDYEQYF
>NA|TRBJ1-4|NA|TRBV5-1
TGCGCCAGCAGCTCTTGGACAGCAACTAATGAAAAACTGTTTTTT
CASSSWTATNEKLFF
>TRBD2|TRBJ2-1|many|TRBV20-1
TGCAGTGTCGCCTCGGGAGCGGGAGGTCCTTACAATGAGCAGTTCTTC
CSVASGAGGPYNEQFF
>NA|TRBJ2-3|many|TRBV20-1
TGCAGTGCTAGAGGACTAGGACGAGAAGATACGCAGTATTTT
CSARGLGREDTQYF
>NA|TRBJ2-2|NA|TRBV4-3
TGCGCCAGCGCATATGGACGGACTGGGACCGGGGAGCTGTTTTTT
CASAYGRTGTGELFF
>NA|TRBJ2-1|few|TRBV7-9
TGTGCCAGCAGCTTTGACGGCTATCCCCACAATGAGCAGTTCTTC
CASSFDGYPHNEQFF
>TRBD1|TRBJ2-5|NA|TRBV20-1
TGCAGTGCTAGAGTTCAGGGGGCGAGGGAGACCCAGTACTTC
CSARVQGARETQYF
>NA|TRBJ1-4|NA|TRBV12-3/TRBV12-4
TGTGCCAGCAGTTACGGGGGCGCAACTAATGAAAAACTGTTTTTT
CASSYGGATNEKLFF
>TRBD1|TRBJ1-1|NA|TRBV7-6
TGTGCCAGCAGCCGGGACAGGGGGGTGAACACTGAAGCTTTCTTT
CASSRDRGVNTEAFF
>TRBD1|TRBJ1-3|few|TRBV12-3/TRBV12-4
TGTGCCAGCAGTTCACAGGGGGGAGTAAACACCATATATTTT
CASSSQGGVNTIYF
>TRBD1|TRBJ2-7|few|TRBV7-2
TGTGCCAGCAGCTTAGAAGGGGGCAACGAGCAGTACTTC
CASSLEGGNEQYF
>TRBD2|TRBJ2-3|NA|TRBV20-1
TGCAGTGCTAGTGCAGCGGGGGGGCGGGGCACAGATACGCAGTATTTT
CSASAAGGRGTDTQYF
>NA|TRBJ2-7|few|TRBV5-1
TGCGCCAGCAGCTTGGGTTATGCTGAGCAGTACTTC
CASSLGYAEQYF
>TRBD1|TRBJ2-7|NA|TRBV25-1
TGTGCCAGCAGTTGGACAGGCGGTGTGACCTACGAGCAGTACTTC
CASSWTGGVTYEQYF
>NA|TRBJ2-1|NA|TRBV2
TGTGCCAGCAGTGTCGGGAGTTGGTCCTACAATGAGCAGTTCTTC
CASSVGSWSYNEQFF
>NA|TRBJ2-7|few|TRBV7-2
TGTGCCAGCAGCTTAGGGACTACCTCACGCGAGCAGTACTTC
CASSLGTTSREQYF
>NA|TRBJ2-1|NA|TRBV19
TGTGCCAGTAGTATTGGGGTCAATGAGCAGTTCTTC
CASSIGVNEQFF
>NA|TRBJ2-5|few|TRBV20-1
TGCAGTGGGTCGGGCGAGACCCAGTACTTC
CSGSGETQYF
>NA|TRBJ2-4|few|TRBV5-1
TGCGCCAGCAGCTTTAACCAGGGAGTAGACATTCAGTACTTC
CASSFNQGVDIQYF
>TRBD1|TRBJ2-7|few|TRBV9
TGTGCCAGCAGCGTAGAGGGACAGGGTCGACACGAGCAGTACTTC
CASSVEGQGRHEQYF
>NA|TRBJ1-1|few|TRBV7-9
TGTGCCAGCAGCTTATCGGGGACCACGCCTGAAGCTTTCTTT
CASSLSGTTPEAFF
>NA|TRBJ2-3|NA|TRBV6-5
TGTGCCAGCAGTTACTCTGGAGGGTACAGCACAGATACGCAGTATTTT
CASSYSGGYSTDTQYF
>NA|TRBJ2-1|NA|TRBV7-2
TGTGCCAGCAGCTTACTTCCCACTTACAATGAGCAGTTCTTC
CASSLLPTYNEQFF